The 25 T cell receptor beta chains given below trace back to one sample, sequenced in a study of post-analysis software for immune sequencing data (dated by TCRdb to between 2014 and 2017). Library prep was done by PCR. The sequencer was an Illumina HiSeq 2500. To reduce PCR and sequencing biases, unique molecular identifiers were built into the TCR beta cDNA libraries. TCRdb reprocessing: public reads trimmed at Q25 with fastp, clones called with MiXCR, in-frame beta chains kept. All rows with the same CDR3 protein become a single entry with the most common DNA and genes. Across this sample there are about 160,000 distinct CDR3 sequences, with approximately 35% seen only once. The ten largest clones add up to about 26% of the sample. Explained via the paper, the time point label denotes: second blood draw from one MS patient after hematopoietic stem cell transplantation. The sequencing here drew on blood, taken after autologous hematopoietic stem cell transplantation. Receptors were obtained from a girl between 5 and 17 years old with multiple sclerosis. Donor details come from another sample of the same person, matched by shared clones.

This rearrangement joins TRBV7-9 to TRBJ1-4; no firm D call. Germline values: CDR1 SEHNR, CDR2 FQNEAQ (reference sequence). The CDR3 has 16 residues. V lost 0 bases, J lost 4 bases, and 12 bases lay in between. The CDR3 region has the DNA TGTGCCAGCAGCTTAGCGGGTGCCATTCTTAATGAAAAACTGTTTTTT. It codes for CASSLAGAILNEKLFF.

This clonotype has only one observation. The junction departs from germline at one end; a sequencing error may be responsible. The rearrangement links TRBV5-1 to TRBJ2-2; 15 positions agree with TRBD2. CDR3 size: 18 residues. Germline assignment: CDR1 SGHRS and CDR2 YFSETQ. The CDR3 here is CASRSLGLAGGDTGERFF. Written as DNA, the CDR3 is TGCGCCAGCAGATCTCTCGGACTAGCGGGAGGGGATACCGGGGAGCGGTTTTTT.

V and J are TRBV7-8 and TRBJ2-4; D is possibly TRBD2 (5 bases). Near its end, the DNA agrees better with TRBJ2-7, so the J call may be wrong. This CDR3 spans 14 amino acids. Germline V gives CDR1 SGHVS, CDR2 FQNEAQ. The CDR3, as DNA: TGTGCCAGCAGCTTAGGTGGGAGAGTCTACGAGCAGTACTTC. It translates to CASSLGGRVYEQYF.

V and J are TRBV15 and TRBJ2-1; no clear D gene. The CDR3 is 13 residues long. Trimming took off 5 bases at V and 1 base at J, with 6 bases between the two ends. Per germline, CDR1 LNHNV and CDR2 YYDKDF (reference sequence). Here the CDR3 reads CATSVMSYNEQFF. The CDR3 region has the DNA TGTGCCACCAGCGTGATGTCCTACAATGAGCAGTTCTTC.

Comment on this clonotype: A read error is possible here, since a much larger clone lies one base away. The chain combines TRBV29-1 with TRBJ2-3, with a weak D call TRBD2 (5 bases). The germline V and J ends were trimmed by 4 bases and 4 bases, with 15 bases remaining between them. Per germline, CDR1 SQVTM and CDR2 ANQGSEA. The CDR3 consists of 14 residues. In DNA, the CDR3 is TGCAGCGTTGGGCAAGGACTCGGCGCAGATACGCAGTATTTT. It codes for CSVGQGLGADTQYF.

The V call is TRBV29-1, the J call TRBJ2-1, with TRBD2 matching over 11 bases. Trimming removed 7 bases from V and 0 bases from J; junction bases left unmatched: 2. CDR1 SQVTM and CDR2 ANQGSEA come from the germline V gene. This CDR3 has 14 residues. In DNA, the CDR3 is TGCAGCGACACTAGCGGGAGCTCCTACAATGAGCAGTTCTTC. Its protein is CSDTSGSSYNEQFF.

This clonotype was counted a few times. The rearrangement joins TRBV20-1 to TRBJ1-4; TRBD1 aligns across 8 bases. V dropped 3 bases and J dropped 7; count of bases not matched to a gene: 13. CDR1 is DFQATT, CDR2 SNEGSKA, per germline (reference sequence). This CDR3 spans 16 amino acids. The CDR3 loop is CSARDGREDRVEKLFF. The CDR3 nucleotides are TGCAGTGCTAGGGATGGGAGAGAGGACAGGGTTGAAAAACTGTTTTTT.

A remark on this clonotype: This may be a read error: a much more frequent sequence differs by one nucleotide. The CDR3: CASSLGLLTDTRYF. The CDR3 DNA is TGTGCCAGCAGCTTAGGACTACTCACAGATACGCGGTATTTT. The rearrangement joins TRBV7-2 to TRBJ2-3; D may be TRBD2 (5 bases). The CDR3 is 14 amino acids. Germline values: CDR1 SGHTA, CDR2 FQGNSA.

This clonotype was observed a handful of times. This chain links TRBV24-1 with TRBJ2-5, with 7 bases aligning to TRBD2. The germline CDR1 and CDR2 sequences are KGHDR and SFDVKD. The length of the CDR3 is 16 residues. V was clipped by 2 bases and J by 2 bases; unmatched bases: 7. DNA of the CDR3: TGTGCCACCAGTGATTCGGGCGGGAGTCGGCAAGAGACCCAGTACTTC. Translating gives CATSDSGGSRQETQYF.

This clonotype came up many times. The CDR3 protein is CASSLRTSGPTRRETQYF. For the CDR3, the DNA is TGTGCCAGCAGCTTGAGGACTAGCGGCCCAACGCGGCGGGAGACCCAGTACTTC. V usage is TRBV7-2 and J usage is TRBJ2-5; the match to TRBD2 covers 10 bases. Germline CDR1 is SGHTA and CDR2 is FQGNSA. V shed 3 bases and J 5 bases; nucleotides not matched to a gene: 15. This CDR3 is 18 amino acids long.

The chain employs TRBV2 and TRBJ1-2; 8 bases map to TRBD1. After removal of 6 bases from V and 5 bases from J, the junction contained 8 bases not matched to a gene. There are 14 residues in the CDR3. CDR1 is SNHLY, CDR2 FYNNEI, per germline. CDR3 nucleotides: TGTGCCAGCAGGGACACGGACAGGGCGTATGGCTACACCTTC. Its translation: CASRDTDRAYGYTF.

About this clonotype itself: The conserved phenylalanine or tryptophan normally closing the CDR3 is absent here, so this likely arose from a read error. This sequence joins TRBV28 and TRBJ1-4, with 8 positions matching TRBD1. Trimming at V came to 5 bases and at J to 1 base, leaving 9 bases not matched to a gene. Germline lookup yields CDR1 MDHEN and CDR2 SYDVKM. The CDR3 is 17 amino acids. CDR3 residues: CASSPRQGIRTNEKLFC. The CDR3, as DNA: TGTGCCAGCAGTCCTCGACAGGGGATAAGAACTAATGAAAAACTGTTTTGT.

On this clonotype itself: A much larger clone sits a single nucleotide away, making a read error possible. This chain links TRBV29-1 with TRBJ1-2, with unresolved D. Germline V gives CDR1 SQVTM, CDR2 ANQGSEA. CDR3 size: 14 residues. The CDR3 sequence is CSVEREGDNYGCTF. The CDR3 DNA reads TGCAGCGTTGAAAGGGAGGGAGACAACTATGGCTGCACCTTC.

A few counts support this clonotype. The rearrangement joins TRBV11-2 to TRBJ1-1; the D gene is possibly TRBD1 (5 bases). This CDR3 has 20 amino acids. The ends were cut back, 5 bases at V and 0 bases at J, with 28 bases in the middle. Germline V lookup: CDR1 SGHAT, CDR2 FQNNGV. The CDR3 protein is CASSPFIDRQKGTMNTEAFF. The CDR3 coding sequence is TGTGCCAGCAGCCCTTTCATCGACAGACAAAAGGGCACCATGAACACTGAAGCTTTCTTT.

Notes on this clonotype: Germline and junction disagree at one end, which may indicate a read error. CDR3 in DNA: TGCAGCGTTCGGCCGGGGGGCACCGGGGAGCCGTTTTTT. This translates into CSVRPGGTGEPFF. The chain joins TRBV29-1 to TRBJ2-2; TRBD2 might be the D (7 bases). Germline V gene data show CDR1 as SQVTM and CDR2 as ANQGSEA. The CDR3 extends over 13 amino acids.

This clonotype was found a few times. J is TRBJ2-1 and V is TRBV11-2; 10 bases fit TRBD2. Germline CDR1 SGHAT, CDR2 FQNNGV. Unmatched junction bases numbered 9, after V lost 3 bases and J lost 7 bases. CDR3 length: 16 residues. CDR3 sequence: CASSFQGTSAGNEQFF. The CDR3 nucleotides are TGTGCCAGCAGCTTTCAGGGGACTAGCGCCGGGAATGAGCAGTTCTTC.

V gene TRBV20-1 combines with J gene TRBJ2-4; D is unclear. V dropped 0 bases and J dropped 0 bases, with 12 bases sitting between them. CDR1 and CDR2 from the germline V gene are DFQATT and SNEGSKA (reference sequence). The CDR3 spans 16 residues. Here the CDR3 DNA reads TGCAGTGCTAGAGATGTCCAGACGCTAGCCAAAAACATTCAGTACTTC. This sequence encodes CSARDVQTLAKNIQYF.

This clonotype was recorded at least ten times. The chain links TRBV29-1 to TRBJ2-4; 7 bases are shared with TRBD1. CDR3 length: 18 residues. Germline V gene data show CDR1 as SQVTM and CDR2 as ANQGSEA. V shed 3 bases, J shed 0 bases, and the junction held 14 bases outside the gene matches. The CDR3 DNA is TGCAGCGTTGAGTGGGTGACAGGGAGTCCTCTAGCCAAAAACATTCAGTACTTC. Its protein is CSVEWVTGSPLAKNIQYF.

The chain combines TRBV19 with TRBJ2-1; tentatively, D is TRBD1 (6 bases). V shed 6 bases and J shed 3 bases, with 18 bases lying between them. The germline V gene has CDR1 LNHDA and CDR2 SQIVND (reference sequence). The CDR3 runs 16 residues. CDR3 DNA: TGTGCCAGTAGCGCGATGATAGGGGGATTCTACAATGAGCAGTTCTTC. Translated: CASSAMIGGFYNEQFF.

This clonotype was picked up a small number of times. The junction shows a germline mismatch at one end, possibly a read error. The chain carries TRBV11-3 and TRBJ2-5; perhaps TRBD2 as D (5 bases). There are 15 residues in the CDR3. CDR1 is SGHNT, CDR2 YENEEA, per germline. The CDR3 DNA reads TGTGCCAGCAGCCTAGACACTTTCGAGGGAGAGACCCAGTACTTC. Protein product: CASSLDTFEGETQYF. The whole variable domain, filled in from reference TRBV11-3 and TRBJ2-5, reads EAGVVQSPRYKIIEKKQPVAFWCNPISGHNTLYWYLQNLGQGPELLIRYENEEAVDDSQLPKDRFSAERLKGVDSTLKIQPAELGDSAVYLCASSLDTFEGETQYFGPGTRLLVL.

This clonotype was observed a few times. In DNA, the CDR3 is TGTGCCAGCAGCGCGTCCGGGACACCCTACAATGAGCAGTTCTTC. Translating gives CASSASGTPYNEQFF. V gene TRBV7-6 combines with J gene TRBJ2-1; D is possibly TRBD1 (6 bases). Germline V gives CDR1 SGHVS, CDR2 FNYEAQ. This CDR3 has 15 residues. Trimming took 5 bases from V and 2 from J, leaving 13 bases between them.

This chain uses TRBV3-1 with TRBJ2-3; D remains unclear. Germline CDR1 reads LGHDT; CDR2 reads YNNKEL (reference sequence). The CDR3 covers 18 residues. V was shortened by 1 base and J by 3 bases, with 20 bases between the two germline ends. In DNA form, the CDR3 reads TGTGCCAGCAGCCAAGCCCAACCGGGCCTAAAGGTAACAGATACGCAGTATTTT. Its translation is CASSQAQPGLKVTDTQYF.

CDR3 nucleotides: TGTGCCAGCAGCCTCGACAGAAAGCCCCAGCATTTT. This encodes CASSLDRKPQHF. The V gene is TRBV12-3 or TRBV12-4, the J gene TRBJ1-5; the D gene is possibly TRBD1 (5 bases). Deletions cut 6 bases from V and 8 bases from J, with 11 bases between. CDR3 size: 12 residues.

This clonotype was seen more than once but under ten times. V is TRBV20-1 and J is TRBJ2-1; 12 nucleotides agree with TRBD2. Germline V lookup: CDR1 DFQATT, CDR2 SNEGSKA (reference sequence). This CDR3 is built from 22 residues. The V and J ends lost 3 bases and 9 bases, in that order; junction bases with no gene match: 30. The CDR3 protein is CSARRLAGETLSWLGSPAEQFF. CDR3 bases: TGCAGTGCTAGGCGACTAGCGGGAGAGACGCTGAGTTGGTTGGGGTCTCCCGCTGAGCAGTTCTTC.

The V call is TRBV7-6, the J call TRBJ2-1; D tentatively fits TRBD1 or TRBD2 (5 bases each). V lost 5 bases and J 4 bases, leaving 15 bases between the germline ends. Per the germline V gene, CDR1 is SGHVS and CDR2 is FNYEAQ. The CDR3 contains 15 residues. The CDR3 sequence: CASSRSGTRYNEQFF. The CDR3, as DNA: TGTGCCAGCAGCCGATCCGGGACCCGGTACAATGAGCAGTTCTTC. The complete variable domain, with remaining parts taken from reference TRBV7-6 and TRBJ2-1, reads GAGVSQSPRYKVTKRGQDVALRCDPISGHVSLYWYRQALGQGPEFLTYFNYEAQQDKSGLPNDRFSAERPEGSISTLTIQRTEQRDSAMYRCASSRSGTRYNEQFFGPGTRLTVL.